A single TCR beta chain is shown here with its context. These data originate in a study of shared clonotypes between healthy human individuals. Original processing notes: ImmunoSEQ supplied junction-only sequences lacking quality scores, so filtering was different. The assay was immunoSEQ multiplex PCR, and TCRdb's table has in-frame clones only and misses some. V, J and clone size are taken as reported in that table, and D and trimming were inferred from the DNA itself. The sample comprises 850,000 to 1,100,000 clones, approximately 75% of which are singletons, and roughly 0.82% rests with the top ten. Deletions cut 4 bases from V and 2 bases from J, with 13 bases between. The CDR3 sequence is 15 residues long. Germline CDR1 SGHAT, CDR2 FQDESV (reference sequence).

J is TRBJ2-3 and V is TRBV11-1, with D perhaps TRBD2 (6 bases). The sequence was obtained from a man in his late teens or twenties in good health. Some clones in this sample may be carry-over from other donors' samples. The sequencing sample was made of memory CD4+ T cells from PBMCs. Sample subset: CD45RA-negative fraction. This CDR3 is CASSSEGGATDTQYF. The CDR3 DNA reads TGTGCCAGCAGCTCCGAGGGCGGGGCCACAGATACGCAGTATTTT.